The next 25 T cell receptor beta chains were all read from a single sample in a study of control samples from healthy donors and cancer patients. The data were produced by immunoSEQ multiplex PCR, yet TCRdb's version contains in-frame clones alone and is incomplete. This table has around 82,000 clones, roughly 90% appearing once. Sequences were obtained from blood. These receptors came from a man over 45 in good health.

This chain joins TRBV5-1 and TRBJ2-2; TRBD1 or TRBD2 may be the D gene (5 bases each). The germline V gene encodes CDR1 SGHRS and CDR2 YFSETQ. With 1 base removed from V and 0 bases from J, the gap between germline ends came to 13 bases. This CDR3 region has 17 residues. The CDR3 nucleotides read TGCGCCAGCAGCTTGATTCCGGGGCTGGCGAACACCGGGGAGCTGTTTTTT. Its translation is CASSLIPGLANTGELFF.

The chain combines TRBV9 with TRBJ1-4; 7 bases agree with TRBD1. V was clipped by 4 bases and J by 5 bases; unmatched bases: 8. The CDR3 has 15 residues. Germline values: CDR1 SGDLS, CDR2 YYNGEE. The CDR3 DNA is TGTGCCAGCAGCCCCCGGACAGGTCCCAATGAAAAACTGTTTTTT. It encodes CASSPRTGPNEKLFF.

J is TRBJ2-3 and V is TRBV19, with TRBD1 matching 9 bases. J was trimmed by 1 base and V by 10 bases; bases with no gene match: 3. Germline assignment: CDR1 LNHDA and CDR2 SQIVND (reference sequence). This CDR3 has 13 residues. This CDR3 is CATRTGGTDTQYF. The CDR3 nucleotides are TGTGCCACCAGGACAGGGGGCACAGATACGCAGTATTTT.

V usage is TRBV5-1 and J usage is TRBJ2-3; TRBD1 matches 10 bases. The germline V gene has CDR1 SGHRS and CDR2 YFSETQ. The CDR3 has 15 residues. V gave up 3 bases and J gave up 4 bases; unmatched junction bases: 5. The CDR3 loop is CASSWGGTGADTQYF. The CDR3 nucleotides are TGCGCCAGCAGCTGGGGGGGGACAGGGGCAGATACGCAGTATTTT. The variable domain in full, with the rest retrieved from reference TRBV5-1 and TRBJ2-3, is KAGVTQTPRYLIKTRGQQVTLSCSPISGHRSVSWYQQTPGQGLQFLFEYFSETQRNKGNFPGRFSGRQFSNSRSEMNVSTLELGDSALYLCASSWGGTGADTQYFGPGTRLTVL.

This chain connects TRBV5-4 to TRBJ2-5, with a weak D call TRBD1 (6 bases). The CDR3 sequence is 16 residues long. Trimming pared 1 base from V and 2 bases from J, leaving 15 bases between. The germline gives CDR1 SGHNT, CDR2 YYREEE (reference sequence). The CDR3 region is CASSLTSVQGQETQYF. CDR3 coding DNA: TGTGCCAGCAGCTTGACTTCGGTACAGGGTCAAGAGACCCAGTACTTC.

The chain combines TRBV18 with TRBJ2-3; 13 nucleotides align to TRBD2. Germline V gene data show CDR1 as KGHSH and CDR2 as LQKENI. V lost 3 bases to trimming and J lost 3 bases; unmatched junction nucleotides: 3. The CDR3 contains 16 residues. Here the CDR3 DNA reads TGTGCCAGCTCACCCTGGACTAGCGGGGGAACAGATACGCAGTATTTT. Its protein product is CASSPWTSGGTDTQYF.

This chain connects TRBV4-3 to TRBJ1-3, with no clear D. V gave up 0 bases and J gave up 0 bases, with 6 bases separating them. This CDR3 has 15 amino acids. The germline V gene has CDR1 LGHNA and CDR2 YSLEER. The CDR3 loop is CASSQDLSSGNTIYF. The CDR3 DNA reads TGCGCCAGCAGCCAAGACTTGTCCTCTGGAAACACCATATATTTT.

The V call is TRBV24-1, the J call TRBJ2-3; 13 positions agree with TRBD2. The CDR3 has 16 residues. Losses at the gene ends were 4 bases for V and 4 bases for J; bases not matched to a gene: 4. Germline CDR1 and CDR2: KGHDR and SFDVKD. CDR3 region: CATSESTSGGADTQYF. The DNA of the CDR3 is TGTGCCACCAGTGAGTCAACTAGCGGGGGGGCAGATACGCAGTATTTT.

The V and J genes are TRBV10-3 and TRBJ1-2; D might be TRBD1 (5 bases). This CDR3 has 13 amino acids. The V gene's germline CDR1 is ENHRY and CDR2 SYGVKD. V was trimmed by 8 bases and J by 8 bases, leaving 18 bases between them. CDR3 in amino acids: CAIVRDRSRGYTF. The CDR3 DNA follows: TGTGCCATCGTACGGGACCGCTCCCGCGGCTACACCTTC.

The chain recombines TRBV18 with TRBJ2-3; 11 positions agree with TRBD2. The germline V gene encodes CDR1 KGHSH and CDR2 LQKENI. Trimming took 3 bases from V and 5 from J; bases not matched to a gene: 10. The CDR3 has 17 amino acids. In DNA, the CDR3 is TGTGCCAGCTCACCTCGGCCTAGCGGGGGGCGGGTAGATACGCAGTATTTT. Translation: CASSPRPSGGRVDTQYF.

V is TRBV30 and J is TRBJ2-2, with D perhaps assigned TRBD1 or TRBD2 (5 bases each). This CDR3 spans 14 amino acids. Germline V gives CDR1 GTSNPN, CDR2 SVGIG (reference sequence). The germline V and J ends were trimmed by 0 bases and 4 bases, with 9 bases remaining between them. This CDR3 is CAWSVVGTTGELFF. DNA for the CDR3: TGTGCCTGGAGTGTAGTGGGGACCACCGGGGAGCTGTTTTTT.

The rearrangement uses TRBV30 and TRBJ2-5; perhaps D is TRBD1 or TRBD2 (5 bases each). The CDR3 covers 13 residues. The V end was cut by 8 bases, the J end by 3 bases, with 16 bases between. Germline CDR1 GTSNPN, CDR2 SVGIG (reference sequence). The chain's CDR3 is CATQGESEETQYF. CDR3 nucleotide sequence: TGTGCCACCCAAGGGGAGTCAGAAGAGACCCAGTACTTC. Looking up the rest from reference TRBV30 and TRBJ2-5 gives the full variable domain: SQTIHQWPATLVQPVGSPLSLECTVEGTSNPNLYWYRQAAGRGLQLLFYSVGIGQISSEVPQNLSASRPQDRQFILSSKKLLLSDSGFYLCATQGESEETQYFGPGTRLLVL.

The V call is TRBV7-2, the J call TRBJ2-7; D possibly corresponds to TRBD2 (6 bases). V was pared by 4 bases and J by 4 bases, with 14 bases between. The CDR3 has 14 amino acids. Germline V CDR1 and CDR2: SGHTA, FQGNSA. The CDR3 nucleotides are TGTGCCAGCAGCTCAAGATCGGGGGTTTACGAGCAGTACTTC. Translation gives CASSSRSGVYEQYF. Complete variable domain (other parts from reference TRBV7-2 and TRBJ2-7): GAGVSQSPSNKVTEKGKDVELRCDPISGHTALYWYRQSLGQGLEFLIYFQGNSAPDKSGLPSDRFSAERTGGSVSTLTIQRTQQEDSAVYLCASSSRSGVYEQYFGPGTRLTVT.

This chain uses TRBV5-4 with TRBJ2-5; the match to TRBD2 covers 10 bases. V shed 0 bases and J 5 bases; nucleotides not matched to a gene: 7. The germline CDR1 and CDR2 sequences are SGHNT and YYREEE (reference sequence). The CDR3 totals 16 residues. The CDR3 spells CASSLGSGGAYETQYF. The CDR3 DNA reads as TGTGCCAGCAGCTTGGGGAGCGGGGGGGCCTATGAGACCCAGTACTTC. Variable domain in full (rest from reference TRBV5-4 and TRBJ2-5): ETGVTQSPTHLIKTRGQQVTLRCSSQSGHNTVSWYQQALGQGPQFIFQYYREEENGRGNFPPRFSGLQFPNYSSELNVNALELDDSALYLCASSLGSGGAYETQYFGPGTRLLVL.

The V call is TRBV10-2, the J call TRBJ1-1; D is possibly TRBD1 (5 bases). The germline V gene encodes CDR1 WSHSY and CDR2 SAAADI. V lost 7 bases to trimming and J lost 6 bases, with 15 bases between them. The length of the CDR3 is 13 residues. The CDR3 sequence is CASNSGTPSEAFF. In DNA, the CDR3 is TGCGCCAGCAATTCCGGGACGCCCTCTGAAGCTTTCTTT.

V and J are TRBV18 and TRBJ2-5, with D possibly TRBD1 on 6 matching bases. Deletions cut 4 bases from V and 5 bases from J, with 14 bases between. Germline V gene data show CDR1 as KGHSH and CDR2 as LQKENI. The CDR3 spans 14 residues. The CDR3 reads CASSLQGNGETQYF. CDR3 DNA: TGTGCCAGCTCACTACAGGGAAATGGGGAGACCCAGTACTTC.

The chain links TRBV5-1 to TRBJ1-2; D is unresolved. Germline-derived CDR1 and CDR2 are SGHRS and YFSETQ. V was trimmed by 1 base and J by 5 bases, leaving 9 bases between them. The CDR3 spans 13 residues. The CDR3 DNA sequence: TGCGCCAGCAGCTTGAGGGAGGGATATGGCTACACCTTC. Protein product: CASSLREGYGYTF. The full variable domain, its missing parts supplied by reference TRBV5-1 and TRBJ1-2, is KAGVTQTPRYLIKTRGQQVTLSCSPISGHRSVSWYQQTPGQGLQFLFEYFSETQRNKGNFPGRFSGRQFSNSRSEMNVSTLELGDSALYLCASSLREGYGYTFGSGTRLTVV.

The chain has TRBV5-6 and TRBJ1-6; D might be TRBD1 (6 bases). Trimming stripped 6 bases from V and 10 bases from J, with 26 bases between. This CDR3 contains 17 residues. CDR1 SGHDT and CDR2 YYEEEE come from the germline V gene. The CDR3 nucleotides read TGTGCCAGCACCTCCCGGTTGGGGCAGGGGATTAGCTCACCCCTCCACTTT. This gives the protein CASTSRLGQGISSPLHF.

The chain employs TRBV2 and TRBJ1-1, with D tentatively TRBD1 (5 bases). Germline CDR1 reads SNHLY; CDR2 reads FYNNEI. The ends were cut back, 3 bases at V and 5 bases at J, with 16 bases in the middle. This CDR3 spans 15 amino acids. CDR3: CASSDPGTFNTEAFF. The CDR3 DNA reads as TGTGCCAGCAGTGATCCAGGGACCTTTAATACTGAAGCTTTCTTT.

This clone has just one count. The chain carries TRBV6-5 and TRBJ1-1; no firm D call. CDR3 length: 12 residues. Between the trimmed V and J ends, which lost 4 bases and 8 bases, there was a span of 11 bases. The germline V gene has CDR1 MNHEY and CDR2 SVGAGI. CDR3 residues: CASSFGETEAFF. DNA of the CDR3: TGTGCCAGCAGTTTTGGGGAGACAGAAGCTTTCTTT.

The genes are TRBV2 and TRBJ1-5; D is undetermined. The ends were cut back, 4 bases at V and 2 bases at J, with 9 bases in the middle. CDR1 SNHLY and CDR2 FYNNEI come from the germline V gene. This CDR3 region has 14 residues. Written as DNA, the CDR3 is TGTGCCAGCAGTGGCGAACTGGGCAATCAGCCCCAGCATTTT. Residues: CASSGELGNQPQHF.

This clone was found once. The chain couples TRBV5-1 to TRBJ1-1; unclear D gene. V was trimmed by 0 bases and J by 1 base, leaving 7 bases between them. The germline V gene has CDR1 SGHRS and CDR2 YFSETQ. This CDR3 contains 14 residues. CDR3 sequence: CASSLDGKNTEAFF. CDR3 DNA: TGCGCCAGCAGCTTGGATGGCAAGAACACTGAAGCTTTCTTT.

This chain uses TRBV15 with TRBJ2-4; D is unclear. Deletions cut 0 bases from V and 6 bases from J, with 9 bases between. The CDR3 length is 14 residues. Germline V gives CDR1 LNHNV, CDR2 YYDKDF (reference sequence). This chain's CDR3 is CATSREPPLNIQYF. In DNA form, the CDR3 reads TGTGCCACCAGCAGAGAGCCCCCCTTAAACATTCAGTACTTC.

V gene TRBV4-2 combines with J gene TRBJ2-5; TRBD2 aligns across 8 bases. Germline V gene data show CDR1 as LGHNA and CDR2 as YNFKEQ. The CDR3 totals 18 residues. J gave up 0 bases and V 0 bases, and 9 bases lay outside the gene matches. CDR3: CASSQDLAGGRYQETQYF. CDR3 in DNA: TGTGCCAGCAGCCAAGATCTCGCGGGGGGACGGTACCAAGAGACCCAGTACTTC.

This clone was detected a few times. DNA for the CDR3: TGTGCCAGCAGCGGAGGGACAGGGGGCCCTACTAATGAAAAACTGTTTTTT. As protein: CASSGGTGGPTNEKLFF. The chain links TRBV5-5 to TRBJ1-4, with 12 bases lining up with TRBD1. Looked up from germline, CDR1 is SGHKS and CDR2 is YYEKEE (reference sequence). The V segment lost 4 bases and the J segment 2 bases; nucleotides outside the gene matches: 6. This CDR3 contains 17 residues. The variable domain in full, with the rest retrieved from reference TRBV5-5 and TRBJ1-4, is DAGVTQSPTHLIKTRGQQVTLRCSPISGHKSVSWYQQVLGQGPQFIFQYYEKEERGRGNFPDRFSARQFPNYSSELNVNALLLGDSALYLCASSGGTGGPTNEKLFFGSGTQLSVL.